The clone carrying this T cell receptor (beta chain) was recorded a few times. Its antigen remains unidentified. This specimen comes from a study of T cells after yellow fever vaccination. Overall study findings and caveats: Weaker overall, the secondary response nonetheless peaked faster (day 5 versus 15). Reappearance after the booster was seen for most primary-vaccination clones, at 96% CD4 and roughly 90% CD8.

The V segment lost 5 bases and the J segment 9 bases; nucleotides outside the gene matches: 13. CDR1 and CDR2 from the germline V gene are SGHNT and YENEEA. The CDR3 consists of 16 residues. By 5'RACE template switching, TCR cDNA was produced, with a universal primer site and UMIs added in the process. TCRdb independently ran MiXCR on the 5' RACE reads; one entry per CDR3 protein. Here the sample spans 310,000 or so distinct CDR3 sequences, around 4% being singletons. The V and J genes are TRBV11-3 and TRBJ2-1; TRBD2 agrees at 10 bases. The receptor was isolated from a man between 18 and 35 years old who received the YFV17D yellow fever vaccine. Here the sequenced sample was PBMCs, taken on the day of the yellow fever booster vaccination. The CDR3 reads CASSPPGSGGALEQFF. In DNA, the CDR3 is TGTGCCAGCAGCCCGCCGGGCAGCGGGGGGGCCCTTGAGCAGTTCTTC. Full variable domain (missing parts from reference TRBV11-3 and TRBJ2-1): EAGVVQSPRYKIIEKKQPVAFWCNPISGHNTLYWYLQNLGQGPELLIRYENEEAVDDSQLPKDRFSAERLKGVDSTLKIQPAELGDSAVYLCASSPPGSGGALEQFFGPGTRLTVL.